The source of this TCR beta chain is a study of T cell responses to AZD1222 COVID-19 vaccine. This CDR3 contains 13 residues. Germline CDR1 LGHDT, CDR2 YNNKEL (reference sequence). V lost 4 bases, J lost 8 bases, and 14 bases lay in between. A remark on this clone: The antigen remains undetermined.

The protocol was immunoSEQ multiplex PCR, while the TCRdb copy is restricted to in-frame clones and leaves out a portion. There are 140,000 to 150,000 clones in the sample; around 83% occur only once, and less than 5% lies in the top ten. Study-level points and caveats: Clonal diversity was possibly underestimated, and white British individuals and females predominated among donors. At 160-218 and 743-854, vaccine-associated CD4 TCRs were dominant, and they spanned spike. Only 6 or 7 AZD1222 recipients tested seropositive at baseline.

Material: peripheral blood, obtained on day 0 of MenACWY control vaccination. This clonotype was obtained from an adult in good health. This chain joins TRBV3-1 (or the pseudogene TRBV3-2) and TRBJ1-2; D possibly corresponds to TRBD1 (5 bases). CDR3 in amino acids: CASSPLQGPGYTF. The CDR3 bases are TGTGCCAGCAGCCCTCTCCAGGGCCCCGGCTACACCTTC.